Each of the 13 T cell receptor beta chains below was sequenced from the same sample in a study of blood T cells in healthy people across ages (dated by TCRdb to 2013 to 2016). The library was obtained by 5' RACE. These reads were obtained on an Illumina HiSeq 2500. A second PCR of about 6 to 11 cycles was performed with a sample-barcoded 5' primer and a J-beta primer mix. TCRdb handled the public reads itself, with Q25 trimming in fastp and clone calling in MiXCR, and kept productive beta chains. Each entry merges the rows of one CDR3 protein and shows their most common DNA and genes. The sample yields 550,000 to 800,000 distinct CDR3 sequences; around a fifth were counted once. The top ten clonotypes cover 3% to 4.5% of the sample. Sample: blood. These receptors were taken from a man between 65 and 85 years old in good health.

This clonotype was seen more than once but under ten times. This rearrangement joins TRBV12-3 or TRBV12-4 to TRBJ2-3, with TRBD1 matching over 9 bases. The CDR3 contains 13 residues. Trimming took 10 bases from V and 4 from J; bases not matched to a gene: 6. CDR3 residues: CATNRGQADTQYF. CDR3 coding DNA: TGTGCCACTAACAGGGGGCAAGCAGATACGCAGTATTTT.

This clonotype was picked up many times. CDR3 sequence (DNA): TGTGCCAGCATCCAAGCCGGGGGGAAAAATGAGCAGTTCTTC. It codes for CASIQAGGKNEQFF. The chain carries TRBV13 and TRBJ2-1; 7 nucleotides match TRBD2. This CDR3 is built from 14 residues. V was clipped by 7 bases and J by 7 bases; unmatched bases: 10. Per the germline V gene, CDR1 is PRHDT and CDR2 is FYEKMQ (reference sequence). The full variable domain, completed using reference TRBV13 and TRBJ2-1, is AAGVIQSPRHLIKEKRETATLKCYPIPRHDTVYWYQQGPGQDPQFLISFYEKMQSDKGSIPDRFSAQQFSDYHSELNMSSLELGDSALYFCASIQAGGKNEQFFGPGTRLTVL.

On this clonotype itself: With a much larger clone just one base away, this may be a read error. The chain is built from TRBV7-8 and TRBJ2-7, with TRBD1 matching over 8 bases. The CDR3 consists of 18 residues. Germline assignment: CDR1 SGHVS and CDR2 FQNEAQ. CDR3 sequence: CASSFVPDPGQDSYGQYF. DNA for the CDR3: TGTGCCAGCAGCTTTGTGCCTGATCCGGGACAGGACTCCTACGGGCAGTACTTC.

This clonotype came up many times. This chain joins TRBV28 and TRBJ2-7; the D gene is possibly TRBD1 (6 bases). This CDR3 has 12 amino acids. Trimming stripped 10 bases from V and 0 bases from J, with 10 bases between. Germline V gene lookup returns CDR1 MDHEN and CDR2 SYDVKM. The DNA of the CDR3 is TGTGCCATACAGGGACCCTCCTACGAGCAGTACTTC. It translates to CAIQGPSYEQYF.

The gene calls are TRBV28 and TRBJ2-5; TRBD1 aligns across 9 bases. The J call is doubtful: the DNA matches TRBJ2-7 better. CDR1 MDHEN and CDR2 SYDVKM come from the germline V gene. CDR3 length: 13 residues. For the CDR3, the DNA is TGTGCCAGCATCCCGGGACAGGGTTTCGAGCAGTACTTC. Its translation is CASIPGQGFEQYF.

This clonotype was seen at least ten times. This chain connects TRBV5-1 to TRBJ2-1, with a possible D match to TRBD2 (6 bases). Trimming shortened V by 1 base and J by 6 bases, and 14 bases separated the two germline ends. In germline, CDR1 is SGHRS, CDR2 YFSETQ. CDR3 length: 15 residues. The CDR3 loop is CASSLLRELGNEQFF. The CDR3 nucleotides are TGCGCCAGCAGCTTGCTGCGGGAACTCGGCAATGAGCAGTTCTTC.

This chain links TRBV28 with TRBJ2-5, with 9 bases lining up with TRBD1. V shed 5 bases and J 5 bases; nucleotides not matched to a gene: 6. CDR1 is MDHEN, CDR2 SYDVKM, per germline. CDR3 length: 14 amino acids. The chain's CDR3 is CASSTRTGDETQYF. DNA of the CDR3: TGTGCCAGCAGTACCCGGACAGGGGACGAGACCCAGTACTTC.

The genes are TRBV5-1 and TRBJ2-6, with D tentatively TRBD1 (5 bases). V was shortened by 0 bases and J by 2 bases, with 9 bases between the two germline ends. This CDR3 has 16 residues. Germline V gene sequence: CDR1 SGHRS, CDR2 YFSETQ. This CDR3 reads CASSLVGAAGANVLTF. DNA for the CDR3: TGCGCCAGCAGCTTGGTAGGGGCCGCTGGGGCCAACGTCCTGACTTTC.

This clonotype has more than one count but fewer than ten. J is TRBJ2-5 and V is TRBV12-3 or TRBV12-4; D could derive from TRBD1 or TRBD2 (6 bases each). The DNA end is more similar to TRBJ2-7, so the J call may be wrong. This CDR3 comprises 15 residues. The CDR3 is CASSLEGGYRDEQYF. The CDR3 DNA sequence: TGTGCCAGCAGTTTAGAGGGGGGCTACAGGGACGAGCAGTACTTC.

This clonotype was picked up many times. The J gene is TRBJ2-5, the V gene TRBV29-1; D uncertain. The ends were cut back, 6 bases at V and 5 bases at J, with 13 bases in the middle. This CDR3 contains 12 residues. In germline, CDR1 is SQVTM, CDR2 ANQGSEA. Here the CDR3 DNA reads TGCAGCGTCGCCCAAGAGATGGAGACCCAGTACTTC. The encoded protein is CSVAQEMETQYF.

Only a few counts were recorded for this clonotype. The chain couples TRBV14 to TRBJ2-2; TRBD2 aligns across 15 bases. The CDR3 length is 17 residues. Germline CDR1 and CDR2: SGHDN and FVKESK. Trimming took 4 bases from V and 4 from J; bases not matched to a gene: 4. The DNA of the CDR3 is TGTGCCAGCAGCCGGAGGACTAGCGGGAGGGCCACCGGGGAGCTGTTTTTT. This translates into CASSRRTSGRATGELFF.

The chain employs TRBV3-1 and TRBJ2-7; 8 bases are a match to TRBD1. The DNA end is more similar to TRBJ2-1, so the J call may be wrong. The CDR3 is 14 residues long. Germline loops: CDR1 LGHDT, CDR2 YNNKEL (reference sequence). DNA of the CDR3: TGTGCCAGCAGCCGGACAGGGTTATACAATGAGCAGTTCTTC. It translates to CASSRTGLYNEQFF.

CDR3 nucleotides: TGCGCCAGCAGCCAAGATCCTAGCCAAACCTCCTACAATGAGCAGTTCTTC. Protein: CASSQDPSQTSYNEQFF. The gene calls are TRBV4-1 and TRBJ2-1, with D tentatively TRBD2 (5 bases). Germline lookup yields CDR1 MGHRA and CDR2 YSYEKL. Trimming stripped 0 bases from V and 0 bases from J, with 12 bases between. There are 17 residues in the CDR3.